The 30 T cell receptor beta chains listed next were all sequenced from one sample in a study of circulating and synovial CD4+ cells in juvenile arthritis. Generated by immunoSEQ multiplex PCR, the TCRdb table keeps only in-frame clones and is missing some. The sample contains approximately 35,000 clones, around 96% of which appear only once. Specimen: CD4+ T cells from blood. All receptors come from a human donor with juvenile idiopathic arthritis.

The genes are TRBV2 and TRBJ2-7, with 9 positions matching TRBD2. The V segment lost 5 bases and the J segment 6 bases; nucleotides outside the gene matches: 8. The CDR3 loop spans 14 amino acids. Germline V lookup: CDR1 SNHLY, CDR2 FYNNEI. The CDR3 loop is CASSIAGGNGEQYF. DNA for the CDR3: TGTGCCAGCAGTATTGCGGGGGGGAACGGCGAGCAGTACTTC.

This clone was counted once. The J gene is TRBJ2-5, the V gene TRBV7-2; D unclear. Germline lookup yields CDR1 SGHTA and CDR2 FQGNSA. The CDR3 is 14 amino acids. V lost 3 bases, J lost 2 bases, and 10 bases lay in between. The CDR3 is CASSFSVNQETQYF. In DNA form, the CDR3 reads TGTGCCAGCAGCTTTTCGGTGAATCAAGAGACCCAGTACTTC.

The chain employs TRBV30 and TRBJ1-4; D is possibly TRBD1 (5 bases). V was trimmed by 1 base and J by 2 bases, leaving 8 bases between them. CDR3 length: 14 amino acids. CDR1 is GTSNPN and CDR2 is SVGIG in the germline V gene (reference sequence). The CDR3 loop reads CAWSGRQTNEKLFF. The CDR3 coding sequence is TGTGCCTGGAGTGGCCGACAGACTAATGAAAAACTGTTTTTT.

The gene calls are TRBV4-1 and TRBJ2-7; D is possibly TRBD2 (6 bases). Germline V gene lookup returns CDR1 MGHRA and CDR2 YSYEKL. This CDR3 has 15 residues. Trimming shortened V by 4 bases and J by 0 bases, and 13 bases separated the two germline ends. CDR3 loop: CASSPQGRSSYEQYF. The CDR3 region has the DNA TGCGCCAGCAGCCCCCAAGGGAGGAGCTCCTACGAGCAGTACTTC.

The genes are TRBV30 and TRBJ1-1; D is ambiguous. CDR1 and CDR2 (germline): GTSNPN, SVGIG (reference sequence). The length of the CDR3 is 13 residues. V shed 5 bases and J shed 5 bases, with 15 bases lying between them. Here the CDR3 reads CAWEVATRTEAFF. CDR3 in DNA: TGTGCCTGGGAAGTCGCTACGAGGACTGAAGCTTTCTTT.

The V gene is TRBV7-3, the J gene TRBJ2-5; 7 bases agree with TRBD2. Germline CDR1 SGHTA, CDR2 FQGTGA. The CDR3 has 15 amino acids. V lost 4 bases, J lost 0 bases, and 5 bases stayed unmatched. DNA of the CDR3: TGTGCCAGCAGCTGGGTAGCGGGTAACCAAGAGACCCAGTACTTC. Translation gives CASSWVAGNQETQYF.

This rearrangement joins TRBV7-6 to TRBJ2-7; D is undetermined. V lost 5 bases, J lost 1 base, and 15 bases lay in between. Germline assignment: CDR1 SGHVS and CDR2 FNYEAQ. The CDR3 contains 15 residues. CDR3 residues: CASSLYLGLSYEQYF. The DNA for the CDR3 is TGTGCCAGCAGCCTCTACCTCGGGTTATCCTACGAGCAGTACTTC.

In its sample, this clone was seen once. CDR3 in DNA: TGTGCCAGCTCACCTATCCAGGGGCCTAACTATGGCTACACCTTC. Encoded protein: CASSPIQGPNYGYTF. This chain links TRBV18 with TRBJ1-2; weak D call: TRBD1 (6 bases). V gave up 3 bases and J gave up 0 bases, with 11 bases separating them. The CDR3 has 15 amino acids. Germline loops: CDR1 KGHSH, CDR2 LQKENI.

This chain connects TRBV7-2 to TRBJ2-2; possibly TRBD1 for D (6 bases). CDR1 is SGHTA, CDR2 FQGNSA, per germline. This CDR3 has 15 residues. V lost 1 base to trimming and J lost 1 base, with 7 bases between them. The CDR3 region is CASSLVRGNTGELFF. DNA of the CDR3: TGTGCCAGCAGCTTAGTCAGGGGGAACACCGGGGAGCTGTTTTTT. Looking up the rest from reference TRBV7-2 and TRBJ2-2 gives the full variable domain: GAGVSQSPSNKVTEKGKDVELRCDPISGHTALYWYRQSLGQGLEFLIYFQGNSAPDKSGLPSDRFSAERTGGSVSTLTIQRTQQEDSAVYLCASSLVRGNTGELFFGEGSRLTVL.

In its sample, this clone was seen once. The V gene is TRBV11-3, the J gene TRBJ1-1, with D unclear. Per the germline V gene, CDR1 is SGHNT and CDR2 is YENEEA. The V and J ends lost 4 bases and 4 bases respectively, with 10 bases between them. The CDR3 length is 13 residues. The CDR3 sequence: CASSSAGSTEAFF. The DNA for the CDR3 is TGTGCCAGCAGCTCAGCGGGGAGCACTGAAGCTTTCTTT.

With regard to this clone: This sample includes further DNA sequences coding for the same CDR3. This chain uses TRBV28 with TRBJ1-1; possible D gene TRBD1, 5 bases. Germline V lookup: CDR1 MDHEN, CDR2 SYDVKM. The V end was cut by 0 bases, the J end by 3 bases, with 8 bases between. The CDR3 totals 14 residues. In DNA form, the CDR3 reads TGTGCCAGCAGTTTATGGGGCAGGGACACTGAAGCTTTCTTT. Encoded protein: CASSLWGRDTEAFF.

The genes are TRBV18 and TRBJ1-2; 11 bases agree with TRBD1. V shed 6 bases and J 7 bases; nucleotides not matched to a gene: 10. This CDR3 spans 15 amino acids. CDR1 is KGHSH and CDR2 is LQKENI in the germline V gene. The CDR3 bases are TGTGCCAGCTCCCAGGGTGGACAGGGGGCGCGTGGCTACACCTTC. It is translated as CASSQGGQGARGYTF.

V gene TRBV28 combines with J gene TRBJ1-6; D is possibly TRBD1 (6 bases). From germline, CDR1 is MDHEN and CDR2 SYDVKM. This CDR3 region has 15 residues. V lost 6 bases, J lost 7 bases, and 16 bases lay in between. The CDR3 DNA reads as TGTGCCAGCAGAAAACCACAGGGAGCCAATTCACCCCTCCACTTT. It translates to CASRKPQGANSPLHF.

This rearrangement joins TRBV28 to TRBJ1-4; D unresolved. The ends were cut back, 5 bases at V and 0 bases at J, with 10 bases in the middle. The CDR3 has 15 residues. Germline CDR1 is MDHEN and CDR2 is SYDVKM. In DNA form, the CDR3 reads TGTGCCAGCAGTACACCGCTAGCAACTAATGAAAAACTGTTTTTT. Translation gives CASSTPLATNEKLFF.

The chain has TRBV18 and TRBJ2-7; D is unclear. Germline CDR1 KGHSH, CDR2 LQKENI. V shed 6 bases and J shed 2 bases, with 14 bases lying between them. The CDR3 extends over 14 amino acids. The CDR3 sequence: CASSLTPQAYEQYF. The CDR3 DNA reads as TGTGCCAGCTCGCTAACCCCCCAGGCCTACGAGCAGTACTTC.

The chain carries TRBV4-2 and TRBJ2-1, with TRBD2 matching 16 bases. Germline V lookup: CDR1 LGHNA, CDR2 YNFKEQ. This CDR3 contains 21 residues. With V trimmed by 3 bases and J by 6 bases, 17 bases remained unmatched. CDR3 nucleotide sequence: TGTGCCAGCAGCCATATAGCGAAAGGGACTAGCGGGAGGGGCCCTTCCAATGAGCAGTTCTTC. Translation: CASSHIAKGTSGRGPSNEQFF.

On this clone itself: Germline and junction disagree at one end, which may indicate a read error. This chain joins TRBV7-2 and TRBJ2-1; 11 bases line up with TRBD2. The CDR3 covers 15 residues. Germline CDR1 is SGHTA and CDR2 is FQGNSA. The DNA for the CDR3 is TGTGCCAGCACCTTACTAGCGGGAGTCGGTAGTGAGCAGTTCTTC. Its translation: CASTLLAGVGSEQFF.

This chain connects TRBV5-1 to TRBJ2-7, with 7 bases identical to TRBD1. The CDR3 extends over 15 amino acids. CDR1 and CDR2 from the germline V gene are SGHRS and YFSETQ. The junction had 8 bases not matched to a gene; V was cut back by 3 bases and J by 2 bases. As DNA, the CDR3 is TGCGCCAGCAGCTGGGACAGCCTAAGCCCCTACGAGCAGTACTTC. Translating it yields CASSWDSLSPYEQYF. The variable domain in full, completed from reference TRBV5-1 and TRBJ2-7, reads KAGVTQTPRYLIKTRGQQVTLSCSPISGHRSVSWYQQTPGQGLQFLFEYFSETQRNKGNFPGRFSGRQFSNSRSEMNVSTLELGDSALYLCASSWDSLSPYEQYFGPGTRLTVT.

The chain combines TRBV5-1 with TRBJ1-2; 10 bases are shared with TRBD1. Germline lookup yields CDR1 SGHRS and CDR2 YFSETQ. After removal of 6 bases from V and 5 bases from J, the junction contained 7 bases not matched to a gene. CDR3 length: 14 residues. CDR3 sequence (DNA): TGCGCCAGCAACCGGGACAGGGGCCTATATGGCTACACCTTC. This encodes CASNRDRGLYGYTF.

V gene TRBV30 combines with J gene TRBJ1-2, with a tentative D call TRBD1 (6 bases). The CDR3 is 11 amino acids. In germline, CDR1 is GTSNPN, CDR2 SVGIG (reference sequence). Trimming removed 3 bases at V and 6 bases at J, with 8 bases between. Here the CDR3 reads CAWRYRDGYTF. CDR3 in DNA: TGTGCCTGGAGATACAGGGATGGCTACACCTTC. Full variable domain (outside the CDR3, taken from reference TRBV30 and TRBJ1-2): SQTIHQWPATLVQPVGSPLSLECTVEGTSNPNLYWYRQAAGRGLQLLFYSVGIGQISSEVPQNLSASRPQDRQFILSSKKLLLSDSGFYLCAWRYRDGYTFGSGTRLTVV.

The chain links TRBV7-9 to TRBJ2-1; D perhaps matches TRBD2 (6 bases). V gave up 1 base and J gave up 6 bases, with 13 bases separating them. The V gene's germline CDR1 is SEHNR and CDR2 FQNEAQ (reference sequence). The CDR3 totals 15 residues. This CDR3 reads CASSLGTGVGNEQFF. In nucleotides, the CDR3 is TGTGCCAGCAGCTTAGGTACGGGAGTAGGCAATGAGCAGTTCTTC. The variable domain in full, with the rest retrieved from reference TRBV7-9 and TRBJ2-1, is DTGVSQNPRHKITKRGQNVTFRCDPISEHNRLYWYRQTLGQGPEFLTYFQNEAQLEKSRLLSDRFSAERPKGSFSTLEIQRTEQGDSAMYLCASSLGTGVGNEQFFGPGTRLTVL.

This rearrangement joins TRBV18 to TRBJ1-2; the match to TRBD1 covers 7 bases. The CDR3 totals 14 residues. The J segment lost 6 bases and the V segment lost 3 bases, leaving 7 bases of the junction unmatched. Per the germline V gene, CDR1 is KGHSH and CDR2 is LQKENI. CDR3 nucleotide sequence: TGTGCCAGCTCACCTCTGGGACAGCCGAATGGCTACACCTTC. It encodes CASSPLGQPNGYTF.

This chain uses TRBV28 with TRBJ1-3, with D tentatively TRBD1 (5 bases). CDR1 MDHEN and CDR2 SYDVKM come from the germline V gene. This CDR3 region has 15 residues. The V and J ends lost 5 bases and 3 bases respectively, with 14 bases between them. The CDR3 nucleotides are TGTGCCAGCAGTCCTTGGGGGGGTCGTGGAAACACCATATATTTT. Residues: CASSPWGGRGNTIYF.

This sequence joins TRBV28 and TRBJ2-7; 9 bases map to TRBD1. Looked up from germline, CDR1 is MDHEN and CDR2 is SYDVKM. This CDR3 is built from 14 residues. V lost 6 bases to trimming and J lost 2 bases; unmatched junction nucleotides: 5. In DNA form, the CDR3 reads TGTGCCAGCAGGCTGACAGGGGGAGCCTACGAGCAGTACTTC. Its translation: CASRLTGGAYEQYF.

The chain is built from TRBV30 and TRBJ2-7; possibly TRBD2 for D (6 bases). V dropped 4 bases and J dropped 5 bases, with 15 bases sitting between them. The CDR3 is made up of 13 amino acids. Germline CDR1 reads GTSNPN; CDR2 reads SVGIG (reference sequence). Written as DNA, the CDR3 is TGTGCCTGGACCGGAGGGACTTTCCACGAGCAGTACTTC. It translates to CAWTGGTFHEQYF. Filled out from reference TRBV30 and TRBJ2-7, the complete variable domain reads SQTIHQWPATLVQPVGSPLSLECTVEGTSNPNLYWYRQAAGRGLQLLFYSVGIGQISSEVPQNLSASRPQDRQFILSSKKLLLSDSGFYLCAWTGGTFHEQYFGPGTRLTVT.

This chain links TRBV28 with TRBJ2-7; tentatively, D is TRBD2 (5 bases). Trimming shortened V by 3 bases and J by 2 bases, and 5 bases separated the two germline ends. This CDR3 has 12 residues. CDR1 and CDR2 from the germline V gene are MDHEN and SYDVKM. CDR3 DNA: TGTGCCAGCAGTTTGAGGGCCTACGAGCAGTACTTC. This sequence encodes CASSLRAYEQYF.

The CDR3 region is CASTVQGTNTEAFF. The CDR3 DNA is TGTGCCAGCACAGTACAGGGGACGAACACTGAAGCTTTCTTT. The chain links TRBV7-9 to TRBJ1-1, with 7 bases matching TRBD1. Per germline, CDR1 SEHNR and CDR2 FQNEAQ (reference sequence). V was clipped by 7 bases and J by 1 base; unmatched bases: 6. The CDR3 has 14 amino acids. The variable domain in full, with the rest retrieved from reference TRBV7-9 and TRBJ1-1, is DTGVSQNPRHKITKRGQNVTFRCDPISEHNRLYWYRQTLGQGPEFLTYFQNEAQLEKSRLLSDRFSAERPKGSFSTLEIQRTEQGDSAMYLCASTVQGTNTEAFFGQGTRLTVV.

This chain joins TRBV5-4 and TRBJ2-4; 13 bases match TRBD2. The CDR3 length is 18 residues. V lost 3 bases, J lost 1 base, and 7 bases stayed unmatched. From germline, CDR1 is SGHNT and CDR2 YYREEE (reference sequence). In DNA form, the CDR3 reads TGTGCCAGCAGCTCCACTAGCGGGGGGGGAAAGGCCAAAAACATTCAGTACTTC. It encodes CASSSTSGGGKAKNIQYF.

The chain has TRBV13 and TRBJ2-7; 9 bases align to TRBD2. V shed 5 bases, J shed 5 bases, and the junction held 10 bases outside the gene matches. The CDR3 runs to 15 residues. CDR1 and CDR2 (germline): PRHDT, FYEKMQ (reference sequence). DNA for the CDR3: TGTGCCAGCAGCACCCAGACTAGCGGCAAGAACGAGCAGTACTTC. Its protein is CASSTQTSGKNEQYF.

The chain is built from TRBV5-1 and TRBJ2-3; D is ambiguous. Looked up from germline, CDR1 is SGHRS and CDR2 is YFSETQ. The CDR3 runs 15 residues. Trimming left V 1 base short and J 3 bases short, with 12 bases between. This chain's CDR3 is CASSLLDSPTDTQYF. Written as DNA, the CDR3 is TGCGCCAGCAGCTTGCTAGACTCCCCTACAGATACGCAGTATTTT.